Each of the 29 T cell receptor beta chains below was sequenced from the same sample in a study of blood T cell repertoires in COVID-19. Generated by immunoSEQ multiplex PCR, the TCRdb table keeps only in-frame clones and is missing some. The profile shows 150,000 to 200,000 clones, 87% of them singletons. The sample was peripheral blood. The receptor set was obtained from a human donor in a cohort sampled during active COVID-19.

In DNA form, the CDR3 reads TGTGCCAGCAGAGGGGTGGCAGGCACAGATACGCAGTATTTT. Protein: CASRGVAGTDTQYF. The rearrangement joins TRBV2 to TRBJ2-3, with a possible D match to TRBD1 (5 bases). The germline CDR1 and CDR2 sequences are SNHLY and FYNNEI. V lost 6 bases, J lost 1 base, and 11 bases lay in between. The CDR3 runs to 14 residues.

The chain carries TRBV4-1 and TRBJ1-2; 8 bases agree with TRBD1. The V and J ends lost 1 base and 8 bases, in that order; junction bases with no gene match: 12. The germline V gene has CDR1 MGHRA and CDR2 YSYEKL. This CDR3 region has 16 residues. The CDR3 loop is CASSQGLVGQGNGYTF. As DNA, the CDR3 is TGCGCCAGCAGCCAAGGGTTGGTTGGACAGGGCAACGGCTACACCTTC.

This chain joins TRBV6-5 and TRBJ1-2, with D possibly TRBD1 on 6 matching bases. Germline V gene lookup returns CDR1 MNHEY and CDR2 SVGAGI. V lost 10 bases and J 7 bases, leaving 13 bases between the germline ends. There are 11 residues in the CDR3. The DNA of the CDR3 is TGTGCCATTTTGGGGGCAGGTGGCTACACCTTC. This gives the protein CAILGAGGYTF.

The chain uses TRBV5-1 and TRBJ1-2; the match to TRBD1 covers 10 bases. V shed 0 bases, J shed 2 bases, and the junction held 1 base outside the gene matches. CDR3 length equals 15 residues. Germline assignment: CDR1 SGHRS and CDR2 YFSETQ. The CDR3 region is CASSLEGQGNYGYTF. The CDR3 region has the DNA TGCGCCAGCAGCTTGGAGGGACAGGGGAACTATGGCTACACCTTC. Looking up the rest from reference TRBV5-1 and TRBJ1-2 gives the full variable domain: KAGVTQTPRYLIKTRGQQVTLSCSPISGHRSVSWYQQTPGQGLQFLFEYFSETQRNKGNFPGRFSGRQFSNSRSEMNVSTLELGDSALYLCASSLEGQGNYGYTFGSGTRLTVV.

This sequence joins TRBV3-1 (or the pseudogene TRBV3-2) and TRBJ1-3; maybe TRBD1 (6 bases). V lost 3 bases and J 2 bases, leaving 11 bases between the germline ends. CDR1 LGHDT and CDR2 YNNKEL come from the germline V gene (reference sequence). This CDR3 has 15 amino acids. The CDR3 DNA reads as TGTGCCAGCAGCCAGAGGACAGTAACTGGAAACACCATATATTTT. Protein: CASSQRTVTGNTIYF.

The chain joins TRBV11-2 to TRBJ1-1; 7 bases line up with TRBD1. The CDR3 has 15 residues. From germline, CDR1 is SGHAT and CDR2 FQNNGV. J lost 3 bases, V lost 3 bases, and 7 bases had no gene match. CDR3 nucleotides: TGTGCCAGCAGCTTTGGTCCGGGACAGTACACTGAAGCTTTCTTT. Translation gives CASSFGPGQYTEAFF. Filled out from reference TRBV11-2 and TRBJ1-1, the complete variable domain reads EAGVAQSPRYKIIEKRQSVAFWCNPISGHATLYWYQQILGQGPKLLIQFQNNGVVDDSQLPKDRFSAERLKGVDSTLKIQPAKLEDSAVYLCASSFGPGQYTEAFFGQGTRLTVV.

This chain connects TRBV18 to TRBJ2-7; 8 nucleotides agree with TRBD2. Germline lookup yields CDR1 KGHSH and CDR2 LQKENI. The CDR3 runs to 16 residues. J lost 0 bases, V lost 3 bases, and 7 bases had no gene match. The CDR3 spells CASSPVSGVSSYEQYF. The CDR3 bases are TGTGCCAGCTCACCGGTTAGCGGGGTAAGCTCCTACGAGCAGTACTTC. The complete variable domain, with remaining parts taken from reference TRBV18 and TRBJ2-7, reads NAGVMQNPRHLVRRRGQEARLRCSPMKGHSHVYWYRQLPEEGLKFMVYLQKENIIDESGMPKERFSAEFPKEGPSILRIQQVVRGDSAAYFCASSPVSGVSSYEQYFGPGTRLTVT.

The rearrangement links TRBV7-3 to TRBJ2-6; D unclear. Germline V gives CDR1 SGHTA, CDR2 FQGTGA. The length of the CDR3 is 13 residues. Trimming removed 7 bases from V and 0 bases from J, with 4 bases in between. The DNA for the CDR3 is TGTGCCAGCACAAACTCTGGGGCCAACGTCCTGACTTTC. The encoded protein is CASTNSGANVLTF.

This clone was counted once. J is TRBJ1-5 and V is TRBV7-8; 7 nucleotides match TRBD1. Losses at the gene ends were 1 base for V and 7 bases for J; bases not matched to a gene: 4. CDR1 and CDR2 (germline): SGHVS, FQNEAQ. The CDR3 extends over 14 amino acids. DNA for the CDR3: TGTGCCAGCAGCTTAGAGGGGGCCGGGCAGCCCCAGCATTTT. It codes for CASSLEGAGQPQHF.

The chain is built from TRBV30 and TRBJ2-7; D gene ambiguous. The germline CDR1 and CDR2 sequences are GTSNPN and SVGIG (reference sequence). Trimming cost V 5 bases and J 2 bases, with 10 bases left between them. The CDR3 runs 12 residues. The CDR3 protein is CAWRVQPYEQYF. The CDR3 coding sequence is TGTGCCTGGCGGGTCCAACCCTACGAGCAGTACTTC.

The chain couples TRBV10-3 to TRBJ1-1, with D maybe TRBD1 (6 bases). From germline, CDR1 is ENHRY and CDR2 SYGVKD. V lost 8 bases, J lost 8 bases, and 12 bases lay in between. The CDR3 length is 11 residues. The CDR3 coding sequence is TGTGCCATCGGAACAGGGTTGGAAGCTTTCTTT. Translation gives CAIGTGLEAFF.

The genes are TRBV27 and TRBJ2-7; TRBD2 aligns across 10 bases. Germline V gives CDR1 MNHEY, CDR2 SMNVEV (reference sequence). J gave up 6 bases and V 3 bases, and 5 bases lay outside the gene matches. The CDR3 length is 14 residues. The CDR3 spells CASSLASGGVEQYF. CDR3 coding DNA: TGTGCCAGCAGTTTGGCTAGCGGGGGTGTCGAGCAGTACTTC.

As DNA, the CDR3 is TGTGCCAGCAGCTTGGATCAGAACACTGAAGCTTTCTTT. Residues: CASSLDQNTEAFF. The gene calls are TRBV5-4 and TRBJ1-1; D uncertain. V was clipped by 0 bases and J by 1 base, with 4 bases between them. Germline V gene sequence: CDR1 SGHNT, CDR2 YYREEE (reference sequence). The CDR3 totals 13 residues.

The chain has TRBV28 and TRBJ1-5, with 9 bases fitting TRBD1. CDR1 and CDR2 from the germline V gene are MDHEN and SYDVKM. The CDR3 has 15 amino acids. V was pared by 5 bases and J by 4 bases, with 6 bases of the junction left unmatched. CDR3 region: CASSGDRVGNQPQHF. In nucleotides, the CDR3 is TGTGCCAGCAGTGGGGACAGGGTTGGGAATCAGCCCCAGCATTTT.

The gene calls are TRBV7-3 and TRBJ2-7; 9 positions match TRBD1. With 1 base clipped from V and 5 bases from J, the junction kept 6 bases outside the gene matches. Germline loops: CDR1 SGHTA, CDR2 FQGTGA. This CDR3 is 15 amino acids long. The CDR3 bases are TGTGCCAGCAGCTTAAAAGGGACAGGGTACCACGAGCAGTACTTC. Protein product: CASSLKGTGYHEQYF.

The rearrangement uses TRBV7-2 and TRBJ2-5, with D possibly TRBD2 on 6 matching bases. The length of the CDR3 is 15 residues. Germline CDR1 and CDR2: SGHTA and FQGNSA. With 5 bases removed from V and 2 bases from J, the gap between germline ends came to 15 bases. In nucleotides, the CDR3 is TGTGCCAGCAGCAACGCCGGGCTAGCGCAAGAGACCCAGTACTTC. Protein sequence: CASSNAGLAQETQYF.

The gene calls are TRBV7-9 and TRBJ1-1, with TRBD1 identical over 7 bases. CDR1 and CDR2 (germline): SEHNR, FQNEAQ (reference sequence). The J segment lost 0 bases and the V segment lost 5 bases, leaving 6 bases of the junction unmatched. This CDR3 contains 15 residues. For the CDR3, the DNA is TGTGCCAGCAGCCTCTTACAGGGGATGAACACTGAAGCTTTCTTT. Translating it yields CASSLLQGMNTEAFF.

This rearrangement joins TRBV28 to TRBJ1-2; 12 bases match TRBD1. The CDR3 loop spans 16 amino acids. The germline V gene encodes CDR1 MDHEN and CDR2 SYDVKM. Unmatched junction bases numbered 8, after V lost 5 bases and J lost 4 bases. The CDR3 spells CASSTEGQGALYGYTF. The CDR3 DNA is TGTGCCAGCAGTACCGAGGGACAGGGGGCTCTCTATGGCTACACCTTC.

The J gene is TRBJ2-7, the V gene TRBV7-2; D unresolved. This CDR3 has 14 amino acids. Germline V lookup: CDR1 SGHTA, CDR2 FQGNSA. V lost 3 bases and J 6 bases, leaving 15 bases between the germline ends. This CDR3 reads CASSLDSREAEQYF. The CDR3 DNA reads TGTGCCAGCAGCTTGGATAGCAGAGAGGCCGAGCAGTACTTC.

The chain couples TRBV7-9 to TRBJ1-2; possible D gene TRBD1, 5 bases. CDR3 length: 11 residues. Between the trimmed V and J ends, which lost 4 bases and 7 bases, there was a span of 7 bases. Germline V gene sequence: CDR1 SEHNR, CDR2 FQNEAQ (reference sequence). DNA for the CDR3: TGTGCCAGCAGCTCGACAGTTGGCTACACCTTC. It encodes CASSSTVGYTF.

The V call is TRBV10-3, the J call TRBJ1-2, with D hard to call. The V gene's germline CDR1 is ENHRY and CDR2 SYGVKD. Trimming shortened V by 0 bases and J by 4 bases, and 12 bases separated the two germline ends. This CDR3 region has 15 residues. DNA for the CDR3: TGTGCCATCAGTGAGTCGGGCGTGTGGATCTATGGCTACACCTTC. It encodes CAISESGVWIYGYTF.

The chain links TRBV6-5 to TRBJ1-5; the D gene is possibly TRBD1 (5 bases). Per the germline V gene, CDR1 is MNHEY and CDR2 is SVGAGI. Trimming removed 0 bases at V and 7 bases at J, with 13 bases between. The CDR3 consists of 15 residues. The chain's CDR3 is CASSYSSQGGQPQHF. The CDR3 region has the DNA TGTGCCAGCAGTTACTCGTCGCAGGGCGGACAGCCCCAGCATTTT.

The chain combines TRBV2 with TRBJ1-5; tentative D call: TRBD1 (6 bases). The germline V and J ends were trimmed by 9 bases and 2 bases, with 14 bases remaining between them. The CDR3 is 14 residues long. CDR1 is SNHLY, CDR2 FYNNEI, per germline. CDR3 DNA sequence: TGTGCCAGTAGCACAGGGATTGGCAATCAGCCCCAGCATTTT. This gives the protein CASSTGIGNQPQHF.

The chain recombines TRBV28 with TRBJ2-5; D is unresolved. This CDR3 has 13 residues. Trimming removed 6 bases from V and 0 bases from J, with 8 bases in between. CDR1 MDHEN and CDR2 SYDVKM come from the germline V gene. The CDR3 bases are TGTGCCAGCAGCCGTACTGACCAAGAGACCCAGTACTTC. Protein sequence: CASSRTDQETQYF.

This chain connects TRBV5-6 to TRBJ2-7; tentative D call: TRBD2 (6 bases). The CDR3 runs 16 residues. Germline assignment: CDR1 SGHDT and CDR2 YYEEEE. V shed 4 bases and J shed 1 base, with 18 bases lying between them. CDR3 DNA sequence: TGTGCCAGCAGCCGGGGGTCAACGGGGCTGTCCTACGAGCAGTACTTC. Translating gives CASSRGSTGLSYEQYF.

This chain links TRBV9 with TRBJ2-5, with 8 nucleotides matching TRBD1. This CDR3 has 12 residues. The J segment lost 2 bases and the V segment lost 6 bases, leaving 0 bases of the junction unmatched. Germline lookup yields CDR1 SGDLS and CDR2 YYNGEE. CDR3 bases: TGTGCCAGCAACAGGGGGCAAGAGACCCAGTACTTC. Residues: CASNRGQETQYF.

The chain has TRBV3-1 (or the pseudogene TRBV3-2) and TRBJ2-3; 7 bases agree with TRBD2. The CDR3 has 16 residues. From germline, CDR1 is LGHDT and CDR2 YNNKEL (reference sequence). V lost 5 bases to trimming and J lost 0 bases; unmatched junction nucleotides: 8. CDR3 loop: CASSVGGSPSTDTQYF. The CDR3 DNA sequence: TGTGCCAGCAGCGTGGGGGGGAGCCCTAGCACAGATACGCAGTATTTT.

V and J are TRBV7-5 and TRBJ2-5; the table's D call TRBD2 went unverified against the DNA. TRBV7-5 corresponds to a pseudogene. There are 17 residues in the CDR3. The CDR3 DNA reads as TGTGCCAGAAGCTTAGGGTATATAGCGGGAGAACCAGAGACCCAGTACTTC. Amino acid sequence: CARSLGYIAGEPETQYF.

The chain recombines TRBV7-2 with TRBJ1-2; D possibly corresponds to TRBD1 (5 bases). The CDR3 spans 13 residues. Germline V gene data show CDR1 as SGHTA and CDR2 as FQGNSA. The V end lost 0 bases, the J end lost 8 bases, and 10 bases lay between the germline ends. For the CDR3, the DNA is TGTGCCAGCAGCTTAGCCCGGGACTTGGGCTACACCTTC. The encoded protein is CASSLARDLGYTF. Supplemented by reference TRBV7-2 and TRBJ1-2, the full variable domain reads GAGVSQSPSNKVTEKGKDVELRCDPISGHTALYWYRQSLGQGLEFLIYFQGNSAPDKSGLPSDRFSAERTGGSVSTLTIQRTQQEDSAVYLCASSLARDLGYTFGSGTRLTVV.